The entry below gives a single T cell receptor beta chain sequence along with its context. Its antigen is unknown. The data stem from a study of human versus mouse CDR3 diversity and MHC coevolution. Study-level findings and limits: In humans, T-cell selection involved about 6 MHC II alleles. Humans had the largest estimated TCR beta repertoire, 1.5 million to 2 million clonotypes.

Cells were CD45RO-negative CD62L-positive naive CD4 T cells sorted from PBMCs. This table comes from immunoSEQ multiplex PCR, and its TCRdb copy is limited to in-frame clones, with some not included. This sample has about 77,000 clones, with 80% to 95% found just once. CDR1 is GTSNPN and CDR2 is SVGIG in the germline V gene (reference sequence). The CDR3 loop spans 14 amino acids. Deletions cut 0 bases from V and 3 bases from J, with 9 bases between. The receptor's source is a person between 30 and 69 years old in good health. The chain uses TRBV30 and TRBJ1-5, with D uncertain. The specimen sequenced was naive CD4+ T cells from blood. Documented subset: CD45RO-negative CD62L-positive naive CD4 T cells. The CDR3, as DNA: TGTGCCTGGAGTGTAGCCCTCCTCAATCAGCCCCAGCATTTT. Translation gives CAWSVALLNQPQHF.